This record looks at one TCR beta chain sequence and its context. Its antigen is not identified. The sample is drawn from a study of vaccination and CD4 T cells after COVID-19. Study results and caveats: Looking at convalescent patients, a median about 86% of reactive clones were present only post-vaccination.

With the Oncomine TCR Beta short-read assay, DNA from cultured CD4+ T cells was sequenced. Genomic DNA was drawn out of CD4+ T cells grown in culture. TCRdb passed the PCR reads through MiXCR, listing each CDR3 protein once. Of about 16,000 distinct CDR3 sequences listed, around a third are singletons. Documented treatment: roughly 10-day PBMC culture with coronavirus spike peptide pools or control peptides (ViraFEST assay). Germline V gives CDR1 SNHLY, CDR2 FYNNEI. This CDR3 spans 13 amino acids. Trimming took 5 bases from V and 4 from J, leaving 12 bases between them. This material consisted of CD4+ T cells from blood, cultured in vitro, taken before SARS-CoV-2 vaccination. The source of this sequence is a human donor who received a COVID-19 vaccine. V gene TRBV2 combines with J gene TRBJ2-7; maybe TRBD1 (5 bases). The CDR3 spells CASSLQDQYEQYF. Written as DNA, the CDR3 is TGTGCCAGCAGTTTACAGGATCAGTACGAGCAGTACTTC.